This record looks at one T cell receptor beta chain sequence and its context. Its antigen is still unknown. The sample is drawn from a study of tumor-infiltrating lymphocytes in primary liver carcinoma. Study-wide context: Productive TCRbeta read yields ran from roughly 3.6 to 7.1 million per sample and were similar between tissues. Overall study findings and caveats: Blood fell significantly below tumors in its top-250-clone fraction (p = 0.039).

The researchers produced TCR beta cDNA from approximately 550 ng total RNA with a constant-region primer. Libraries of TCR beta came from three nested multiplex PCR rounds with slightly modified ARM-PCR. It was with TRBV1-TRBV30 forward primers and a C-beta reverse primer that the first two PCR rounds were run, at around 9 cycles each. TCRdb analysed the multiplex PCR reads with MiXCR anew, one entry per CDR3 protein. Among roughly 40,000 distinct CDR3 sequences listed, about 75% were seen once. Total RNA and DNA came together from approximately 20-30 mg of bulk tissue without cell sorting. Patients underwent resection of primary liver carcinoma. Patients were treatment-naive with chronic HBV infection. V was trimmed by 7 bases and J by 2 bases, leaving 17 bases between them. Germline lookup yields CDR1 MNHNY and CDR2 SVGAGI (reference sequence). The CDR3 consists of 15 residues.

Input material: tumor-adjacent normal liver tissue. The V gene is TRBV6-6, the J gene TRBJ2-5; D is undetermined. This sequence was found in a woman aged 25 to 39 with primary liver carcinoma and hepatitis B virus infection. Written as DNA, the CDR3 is TGTGCCAGCATCTTAACAGTTATCCGACAAGAGACCCAGTACTTC. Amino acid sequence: CASILTVIRQETQYF.